One TCR beta chain is described in this entry. Those designated as exposed participants met a COVID-19 case within 2 weeks before study entry. The entry originates in a study of blood T cell repertoires in COVID-19. About the research overall: Spain, Italy and the United States supplied samples that represented acute and convalescent COVID-19.

Sequencing was performed with immunoSEQ multiplex PCR; in TCRdb, only in-frame clones are kept and a portion is missing. The profile covers 200,000 to 250,000 clones, with less than 90% appearing a single time and more than 4% taken by the ten largest. The CDR3 has 13 amino acids. CDR1 is MNHEY and CDR2 is SMNVEV in the germline V gene (reference sequence). V was clipped by 3 bases and J by 2 bases, with 8 bases between them. The receptor was derived from a woman aged 25 to 39 who had been exposed to COVID-19. J is TRBJ2-7 and V is TRBV27, with D possibly TRBD1 on 5 matching bases. Sequenced input: PBMCs or T cells enriched from blood (not recorded which). The CDR3 DNA reads as TGTGCCAGCAGTTTCGACAGCCCCTACGAGCAGTACTTC. This sequence encodes CASSFDSPYEQYF.